This is a list of T cell receptor beta chains from one sample in a study of glioma-infiltrating T cells. MiXCR, applied by TCRdb to the multiplex PCR reads, yields one record per CDR3 protein. This sample has a few hundred thousand distinct CDR3 sequences; roughly two fifths occur once, and the top ten carry more than 10%. Sample: glioma tissue, nonneoplastic brain tissue, or PBMCs (not recorded which). These receptors all stem from a human donor with low-grade glioma or glioblastoma, undergoing nonglioma brain surgery, or in good health (not recorded which). Each CDR3 is given with its conserved first and last residue. A D gene is named only where the DNA matches it firmly. Some rows have no size entry. The others give once, few or many, or a class for an expanded clone.

v_gene	abundance	j_gene	d_gene	CDR3aa	CDR3nt
TRBV7-2	NA	TRBJ1-2	TRBD1	CASSLDRGVYGYTF	TGTGCCAGCAGCTTAGACAGGGGGGTCTATGGCTACACCTTC
TRBV19	once	TRBJ2-5	NA	CASSLQQDPETQYF	TGTGCCAGTAGTCTTCAACAGGACCCCGAGACCCAGTACTTC
TRBV7-2	few	TRBJ1-5	NA	CASSKLPAGQPQHF	TGTGCCAGCAGCAAGCTCCCCGCCGGGCAGCCCCAGCATTTT
TRBV2	few	TRBJ1-1	NA	CASSGLSEAFF	TGTGCCAGCAGTGGCCTCTCTGAAGCTTTCTTT
TRBV27	NA	TRBJ1-5	NA	CASSPQGRFRDGEIFPKHF	TGTGCCAGCAGTCCACAGGGAAGGTTTCGGGATGGGGAGATCTTTCCCAAGCATTTT
TRBV7-6	many	TRBJ2-3	NA	CASSLVRGTDTQYF	TGTGCCAGCAGCTTAGTCAGGGGCACAGATACGCAGTATTTT
TRBV28	few	TRBJ2-1	TRBD2	CASSLSFWGRAGNEQFF	TGTGCCAGCAGCCTTTCCTTTTGGGGGAGGGCGGGCAATGAGCAGTTCTTC
TRBV7-2	few	TRBJ2-7	NA	CASTPQRLRDEQYF	TGTGCCAGCACCCCCCAGCGGTTACGGGACGAGCAGTACTTC
TRBV5-5	NA	TRBJ2-7	NA	CASSLARDEQYF	TGTGCCAGCAGCTTGGCGCGGGACGAGCAGTACTTC
TRBV15	few	TRBJ1-4	NA	CATSRDPLNEKLFF	TGTGCCACCAGCAGGGACCCCCTTAATGAAAAACTGTTTTTT
TRBV7-3	NA	TRBJ2-1	NA	CASSLMGAYNEQFF	TGTGCCAGCAGCTTAATGGGGGCCTACAATGAGCAGTTCTTC
TRBV4-1	NA	TRBJ2-7	NA	CASSQDLRGRPYEQYF	TGCGCCAGCAGCCAAGATCTTAGGGGCAGGCCCTACGAGCAGTACTTC
TRBV28	few	TRBJ1-5	NA	CASRSGFQPQHF	TGTGCCAGCAGATCAGGGTTCCAGCCCCAGCATTTT
TRBV7-3	NA	TRBJ2-3	TRBD2	CASSITGGRFTDTQYF	TGTGCCAGCAGCATAACCGGCGGGAGGTTTACAGATACGCAGTATTTT
TRBV7-6	many	TRBJ2-2	TRBD2	CASSLVMPSGTNTGELFF	TGTGCCAGCAGCTTAGTCATGCCTAGCGGAACTAACACCGGGGAGCTGTTTTTT
TRBV28	few	TRBJ2-1	TRBD2	CASSLGTGTSGRNEQFF	TGTGCCAGCAGTTTAGGTACCGGGACTAGCGGGAGAAATGAGCAGTTCTTC
TRBV27	many	TRBJ1-2	NA	CASSPKKGFTNYGYTF	TGTGCCAGCAGTCCCAAAAAAGGGTTTACTAACTATGGCTACACCTTC
TRBV3-1	NA	TRBJ2-5	TRBD2	CASSQGPAGNQETQYF	TGTGCCAGCAGCCAAGGCCCAGCGGGAAACCAAGAGACCCAGTACTTC
TRBV12-3/TRBV12-4	NA	TRBJ1-2	NA	CASSLVVGGYTF	TGTGCCAGCAGTTTAGTGGTTGGGGGCTACACCTTC
TRBV6-1	many	TRBJ2-2	TRBD1	CASRADRDTGELFF	TGTGCCAGCAGGGCGGACAGGGACACCGGGGAGCTGTTTTTT
TRBV6-2/TRBV6-3	few	TRBJ1-4	TRBD1	CASSRTGTTEKLFF	TGTGCCAGCAGTCGGACAGGGACGACGGAAAAACTGTTTTTT
TRBV11-2	NA	TRBJ1-1	NA	CASSMIEDTEAFF	TGTGCCAGCAGTATGATAGAAGACACTGAAGCTTTCTTT
TRBV27	few	TRBJ2-3	NA	CASSLDLVGLRDAQYF	TGTGCCAGCAGTTTAGACCTTGTGGGGCTACGGGACGCGCAGTATTTT
TRBV6-2/TRBV6-3	few	TRBJ1-2	NA	CASSPFSPDSFYYGYTF	TGTGCCAGCAGTCCCTTTAGCCCAGACAGCTTTTACTATGGCTACACCTTC
TRBV7-9	NA	TRBJ2-1	NA	CASSPAQGWRNEQFF	TGTGCCAGCAGCCCGGCCCAGGGCTGGAGGAATGAGCAGTTCTTC
TRBV20-1	many	TRBJ1-5	NA	CSARIAGNQPQHF	TGCAGTGCTAGGATTGCAGGTAATCAGCCCCAGCATTTT
TRBV6-2/TRBV6-3	many	TRBJ1-1	NA	CASSYSAGNTEAFF	TGTGCCAGCAGTTACTCCGCGGGAAACACTGAAGCTTTCTTT
TRBV6-1	NA	TRBJ1-2	TRBD1	CASRSTGGTYMGYTF	TGTGCCAGCAGATCAACAGGGGGAACCTATATGGGCTACACCTTC
TRBV14	NA	TRBJ1-5	NA	CASSQDPTSNQPQHF	TGTGCCAGCAGCCAAGACCCGACTTCCAATCAGCCCCAGCATTTT
TRBV18	NA	TRBJ1-5	NA	CASSFGSLQPQHF	TGTGCCAGCTCATTCGGCAGTTTACAGCCCCAGCATTTT
TRBV2	NA	TRBJ1-2	NA	CASSETDGGNYGYTF	TGTGCCAGCAGTGAGACGGACGGGGGTAACTATGGCTACACCTTC
TRBV4-2	NA	TRBJ1-1	NA	CASSPEAWASGTEAFF	TGTGCCAGCAGCCCAGAGGCCTGGGCATCGGGCACTGAAGCTTTCTTT
TRBV4-1	NA	TRBJ2-7	TRBD2	CASSRGTSGRADYEQYF	TGCGCCAGCAGCCGAGGGACTAGCGGGAGGGCCGATTACGAGCAGTACTTC
TRBV5-6	NA	TRBJ2-7	TRBD1	CASSTGQGKYEQYF	TGTGCCAGCAGCACCGGACAGGGAAAATACGAGCAGTACTTC
TRBV30	NA	TRBJ2-7	NA	CAWTPKVATGQYF	TGTGCCTGGACCCCAAAGGTCGCGACAGGGCAGTACTTC
TRBV11-2	NA	TRBJ2-7	TRBD2	CASSWGGSFEQYF	TGTGCCAGCAGCTGGGGAGGGTCCTTCGAGCAGTACTTC
TRBV9	once	TRBJ2-1	TRBD1	CASSVGQGGYNEQFF	TGTGCCAGCAGCGTAGGACAGGGGGGCTACAATGAGCAGTTCTTC
TRBV19	few	TRBJ1-5	NA	CASSSGAHSNQPQHF	TGTGCCAGTAGTTCCGGGGCCCATAGCAATCAGCCCCAGCATTTT
TRBV28	many	TRBJ1-2	NA	CASSQSPYGYTF	TGTGCCAGCAGCCAGTCCCCCTATGGCTACACCTTC
TRBV20-1	many	TRBJ1-1	NA	CSATFGQNTEAFF	TGCAGTGCTACGTTCGGACAGAACACTGAAGCTTTCTTT
TRBV6-2/TRBV6-3	many	TRBJ2-7	NA	CASSYRLEQYF	TGTGCCAGCAGTTATCGTCTCGAGCAGTACTTC
TRBV6-1	NA	TRBJ1-5	NA	CASCRVNLSNQPQHF	TGTGCCAGCTGTCGGGTCAATCTTAGCAATCAGCCCCAGCATTTT
TRBV28	few	TRBJ2-7	NA	CASCPPGHSKERDF	TGTGCCAGCTGTCCCCCGGGACATTCTAAAGAGAGGGACTTC
TRBV6-6	few	TRBJ2-7	NA	CATTLGDEQYF	TGTGCCACCACTTTAGGAGACGAGCAGTACTTC
TRBV27	many	TRBJ1-2	TRBD1	CASSPGQGLGGYTF	TGTGCCAGCAGCCCGGGACAGGGGTTAGGTGGCTACACCTTC